The clone carrying this TCR beta chain appeared a single time. The RNA input was about 0.45 to 1 ug, and it was reverse transcribed with random hexamers. Amplification of TCR beta CDR3 was carried out by immunoSEQ multiplex PCR, which covered 54 Vbeta and 13 Jbeta segments. TCRdb processed the immunoSEQ multiplex PCR reads anew with MiXCR; each CDR3 protein has one entry. The sample shows some 22,000 distinct CDR3 sequences, approximately 93% of them seen only once. The data belong to a study of CD8 T cells in Susac syndrome. Sequencing of TCR beta, carried out with a high-throughput approach, was applied to CD8+ and CD4+ T cells from the blood. Sequencing was carried out using CD8+ T cells from PBMCs. This receptor was identified in a human donor in good health.

The CDR3 loop reads CASSLGPLAREQYF. The CDR3 DNA reads as TGCGCCAGCAGCTTGGGGCCTCTAGCGCGTGAGCAGTACTTC. The J gene is TRBJ2-7, the V gene TRBV5-1; D is perhaps TRBD2 (6 bases). Germline V gene sequence: CDR1 SGHRS, CDR2 YFSETQ. CDR3 length equals 14 residues. The germline V and J ends were trimmed by 0 bases and 7 bases, with 14 bases remaining between them.